This record concerns one TCR beta chain sequence. No antigen is known for it. The sample originates from a study of spatial heterogeneity in lung cancer. About the study: Raw sequencing reads included, on average, more than ten appearances of each unique TCR and UMI combination. Points from the study as a whole: At tumor resection, ubiquitous expanded TCRs were detected in blood more often than later.

The library protocol tagged each TCR cDNA with a unique molecular identifier. TCRdb fed the 5' RACE reads into MiXCR, producing one record per CDR3 protein. In the table there are about 85,000 distinct CDR3 sequences, about 20% of which are singletons. The time point here: sample taken at primary tumor resection. The authors sequenced whole RNA from tumor, nontumor lung or frozen PBMC without sorting. The cohort: over 70 early-stage, untreated non-small cell lung cancer patients. The sequencing used PBMCs, collected at surgery. This sequence was found in a male donor with early-stage non-small cell lung cancer.

The CDR3 DNA reads as TGTGCCACCAGCAGGGACAGTCAGCCCCAGCATTTT. It translates to CATSRDSQPQHF. The chain employs TRBV15 and TRBJ1-5; the D gene is possibly TRBD1 (6 bases). Trimming removed 3 bases at V and 6 bases at J, with 6 bases between. Germline V gives CDR1 LNHNV, CDR2 YYDKDF (reference sequence). There are 12 residues in the CDR3.